Presented here are 24 T cell receptor beta chains from one specimen sequenced in a study of blood T cell repertoires in COVID-19. Sequencing was performed with immunoSEQ multiplex PCR; in TCRdb, only in-frame clones are kept and a portion is missing. The profile covers about 160,000 clones, with 92% appearing a single time and 4.8% taken by the ten largest. The sample comprised peripheral blood. The receptors come from a man younger than 40 with COVID-19, enrolled during active disease.

The chain is built from TRBV13 and TRBJ2-2; TRBD1 is a possible D gene (6 bases). The CDR3 contains 18 residues. V lost 1 base to trimming and J lost 6 bases, with 21 bases between them. Germline lookup yields CDR1 PRHDT and CDR2 FYEKMQ (reference sequence). CDR3 nucleotides: TGTGCCAGCAGCTTAGTACGGTTTACAGGGTTAGGTTCCGGGGAGCTGTTTTTT. It encodes CASSLVRFTGLGSGELFF. The variable domain in full, with the rest retrieved from reference TRBV13 and TRBJ2-2, is AAGVIQSPRHLIKEKRETATLKCYPIPRHDTVYWYQQGPGQDPQFLISFYEKMQSDKGSIPDRFSAQQFSDYHSELNMSSLELGDSALYFCASSLVRFTGLGSGELFFGEGSRLTVL.

This sequence joins TRBV4-2 and TRBJ1-1; TRBD1 aligns across 9 bases. J gave up 6 bases and V 4 bases, and 6 bases lay outside the gene matches. CDR1 is LGHNA, CDR2 YNFKEQ, per germline. This CDR3 contains 14 residues. CDR3: CASSRQDRGAEAFF. Here the CDR3 DNA reads TGTGCCAGCAGCCGCCAGGACAGGGGCGCTGAAGCTTTCTTT.

The chain couples TRBV5-1 to TRBJ2-3; TRBD2 agrees at 11 bases. The CDR3 contains 18 residues. V shed 0 bases and J 1 base; nucleotides not matched to a gene: 7. Germline values: CDR1 SGHRS, CDR2 YFSETQ. The CDR3 region is CASSLGLAGRGGTDTQYF. CDR3 coding DNA: TGCGCCAGCAGCTTGGGACTAGCGGGGCGAGGGGGCACAGATACGCAGTATTTT.

The chain employs TRBV5-1 and TRBJ1-2; 8 bases match TRBD1. The CDR3 consists of 15 residues. CDR1 SGHRS and CDR2 YFSETQ come from the germline V gene. The ends lost 5 bases at V and 6 bases at J; junction bases unmatched: 12. The CDR3 spells CASSSNRGASNGYTF. CDR3 sequence (DNA): TGCGCCAGCAGTTCTAACAGGGGGGCTTCGAATGGCTACACCTTC. Based on the CDR3 plus reference TRBV5-1 and TRBJ1-2, the full variable domain is KAGVTQTPRYLIKTRGQQVTLSCSPISGHRSVSWYQQTPGQGLQFLFEYFSETQRNKGNFPGRFSGRQFSNSRSEMNVSTLELGDSALYLCASSSNRGASNGYTFGSGTRLTVV.

This chain connects TRBV28 to TRBJ1-2; the match to TRBD1 covers 11 bases. V lost 4 bases, J lost 6 bases, and 4 bases stayed unmatched. CDR1 is MDHEN, CDR2 SYDVKM, per germline. CDR3 length: 14 amino acids. CDR3 DNA: TGTGCCAGCAGTTCGGACAGGGGGCACGATGGCTACACCTTC. It specifies CASSSDRGHDGYTF.

This rearrangement joins TRBV29-1 to TRBJ2-7; D unresolved. The CDR3 runs to 16 residues. Germline assignment: CDR1 SQVTM and CDR2 ANQGSEA. The V gene lost 2 bases and the J gene lost 5 bases, with 22 bases spanning the gap. The CDR3, as DNA: TGCAGCGTTGAATCCCGCGGTAGCTCGGCGGCTCACGAGCAGTACTTC. Amino acid sequence: CSVESRGSSAAHEQYF.

V usage is TRBV6-1 and J usage is TRBJ2-1; TRBD1 matches at 7 bases. From germline, CDR1 is MNHNS and CDR2 SASEGT. There are 12 residues in the CDR3. V gave up 6 bases and J gave up 8 bases; unmatched junction bases: 4. DNA for the CDR3: TGTGCCAGCAGAAACAGGGGCGATGAGCAGTTCTTC. Translated: CASRNRGDEQFF.

CDR3 in amino acids: CASAGWTSDNEQFF. CDR3 sequence (DNA): TGTGCCAGCGCGGGATGGACTAGCGACAATGAGCAGTTCTTC. V gene TRBV27 combines with J gene TRBJ2-1; 9 bases fit TRBD2. V lost 8 bases and J lost 5; bases outside the gene matches: 7. The CDR3 is 14 residues long. Germline V lookup: CDR1 MNHEY, CDR2 SMNVEV (reference sequence).

This chain links TRBV28 with TRBJ1-6; 9 bases match TRBD1. The trim removed 4 bases at V and 8 bases at J, leaving 9 bases unmatched. This CDR3 contains 16 residues. The germline V gene encodes CDR1 MDHEN and CDR2 SYDVKM. DNA for the CDR3: TGTGCCAGCAGTTGGGGCCGACAGGGGGGGTATTCACCCCTCCACTTT. Its translation: CASSWGRQGGYSPLHF.

The CDR3 DNA sequence: TGTGCCAGCAGTTTAGCAAGGGTTAGCGAGTTCTTC. It is translated as CASSLARVSEFF. This chain connects TRBV12-3 or TRBV12-4 to TRBJ2-1; D is perhaps TRBD2 (5 bases). This CDR3 is 12 amino acids long. Trimming removed 0 bases from V and 14 bases from J, with 11 bases in between.

The chain couples TRBV21-1 to TRBJ1-6. TRBV21-1 is designated a pseudogene. The CDR3 extends over 14 amino acids. Written as DNA, the CDR3 is TGTGCCAGCAGCCCGGGGAGAGGGAGCTCACCCCTCCACTTT. It is translated as CASSPGRGSSPLHF.

The rearrangement uses TRBV6-6 and TRBJ2-7, with 10 bases fitting TRBD1. Germline CDR1 is MNHNY and CDR2 is SVGAGI (reference sequence). Germline trimming cut 0 bases from V and 6 bases from J; bases unmatched to any gene: 5. This CDR3 is built from 15 residues. The CDR3 is CASSYSGTGVGEQYF. Written as DNA, the CDR3 is TGTGCCAGCAGTTACTCGGGGACAGGGGTGGGCGAGCAGTACTTC.

The chain recombines TRBV9 with TRBJ2-7; 9 nucleotides match TRBD2. Germline lookup yields CDR1 SGDLS and CDR2 YYNGEE. V lost 4 bases, J lost 3 bases, and 11 bases stayed unmatched. This CDR3 has 16 residues. As DNA, the CDR3 is TGTGCCAGCAGCCGCACGGGGGCGGGAGGGATCTACGAGCAGTACTTC. As protein: CASSRTGAGGIYEQYF. The full variable domain, completed using reference TRBV9 and TRBJ2-7, is DSGVTQTPKHLITATGQRVTLRCSPRSGDLSVYWYQQSLDQGLQFLIQYYNGEERAKGNILERFSAQQFPDLHSELNLSSLELGDSALYFCASSRTGAGGIYEQYFGPGTRLTVT.

This clone was seen just once. The J gene is TRBJ2-5, the V gene TRBV27; D gene ambiguous. The end of the DNA aligns better with TRBJ2-7, so the J call may be wrong. CDR1 is MNHEY and CDR2 is SMNVEV in the germline V gene (reference sequence). The CDR3 totals 15 residues. The CDR3 sequence is CASSFKIDRGYEQYF. CDR3 sequence (DNA): TGTGCCAGCAGTTTTAAAATCGACCGAGGTTACGAGCAGTACTTC.

This sequence joins TRBV9 and TRBJ2-5; 7 bases line up with TRBD2. The V and J ends lost 1 base and 0 bases, in that order; junction bases with no gene match: 3. Germline CDR1 is SGDLS and CDR2 is YYNGEE. This CDR3 is built from 15 residues. CDR3 sequence: CASSVLGGYQETQYF. In DNA form, the CDR3 reads TGTGCCAGCAGCGTACTGGGGGGGTACCAAGAGACCCAGTACTTC. The whole variable domain, remainder taken from reference TRBV9 and TRBJ2-5, is DSGVTQTPKHLITATGQRVTLRCSPRSGDLSVYWYQQSLDQGLQFLIQYYNGEERAKGNILERFSAQQFPDLHSELNLSSLELGDSALYFCASSVLGGYQETQYFGPGTRLLVL.

V gene TRBV3-1 (or the pseudogene TRBV3-2) combines with J gene TRBJ1-6, with 8 bases matching TRBD1. Germline V CDR1 and CDR2: LGHDT, YNNKEL (reference sequence). V lost 3 bases, J lost 10 bases, and 14 bases stayed unmatched. The CDR3 runs 17 residues. The CDR3 DNA is TGTGCCAGCAGCCACCCTCCGAGACAGGGGACGCGGTCACCCCTCCACTTT. It encodes CASSHPPRQGTRSPLHF.

The rearrangement joins TRBV7-6 to TRBJ1-1; D is ambiguous. Looked up from germline, CDR1 is SGHVS and CDR2 is FNYEAQ. V dropped 1 base and J dropped 3 bases, with 15 bases sitting between them. CDR3 length: 16 residues. CDR3: CASSLDHPSLDTEAFF. As DNA, the CDR3 is TGTGCCAGCAGCTTAGATCATCCCAGTCTGGACACTGAAGCTTTCTTT.

This chain joins TRBV3-1 (or the pseudogene TRBV3-2) and TRBJ2-3, with D possibly being TRBD2 (5 bases). Germline CDR1 is LGHDT and CDR2 is YNNKEL (reference sequence). The CDR3 is made up of 14 amino acids. Trimming pared 4 bases from V and 1 base from J, leaving 9 bases between. This CDR3 reads CASSRGSGTDTQYF. In nucleotides, the CDR3 is TGTGCCAGCAGCCGCGGGTCCGGCACAGATACGCAGTATTTT.

The chain couples TRBV24-1 to TRBJ1-2; 7 nucleotides agree with TRBD1. From germline, CDR1 is KGHDR and CDR2 SFDVKD. Trimming at V came to 4 bases and at J to 7 bases, leaving 14 bases not matched to a gene. The CDR3 consists of 16 residues. The CDR3, as DNA: TGTGCCACCAGTGACCAAACCGAGACAGGGTCAGGTGGCTACACCTTC. Protein: CATSDQTETGSGGYTF.

The gene calls are TRBV7-2 and TRBJ2-1; 8 nucleotides agree with TRBD1. The V segment lost 6 bases and the J segment 1 base; nucleotides outside the gene matches: 8. Germline CDR1 is SGHTA and CDR2 is FQGNSA. CDR3 size: 16 residues. DNA of the CDR3: TGTGCCAGCAGTTCGGACAGGGTGACTTCCTACAATGAGCAGTTCTTC. Encoded protein: CASSSDRVTSYNEQFF.

The V call is TRBV18, the J call TRBJ2-2, with D possibly matching TRBD2 (6 bases). The germline V gene has CDR1 KGHSH and CDR2 LQKENI. The CDR3 has 15 residues. V lost 8 bases and J 0 bases, leaving 13 bases between the germline ends. The CDR3 DNA sequence: TGTGCCAGCCCCCCTGCGGGGACGAACACCGGGGAGCTGTTTTTT. Translating gives CASPPAGTNTGELFF.

V is TRBV19 and J is TRBJ1-5; 7 nucleotides align to TRBD1. J lost 4 bases, V lost 3 bases, and 18 bases had no gene match. The CDR3 extends over 19 amino acids. CDR1 is LNHDA, CDR2 SQIVND, per germline (reference sequence). The CDR3 region has the DNA TGTGCCAGTAGTATCAACCCCCATTTGGACAGGCAGTCGAATCAGCCCCAGCATTTT. Translation: CASSINPHLDRQSNQPQHF. The complete variable domain, with remaining parts taken from reference TRBV19 and TRBJ1-5, reads DGGITQSPKYLFRKEGQNVTLSCEQNLNHDAMYWYRQDPGQGLRLIYYSQIVNDFQKGDIAEGYSVSREKKESFPLTVTSAQKNPTAFYLCASSINPHLDRQSNQPQHFGDGTRLSIL.

The chain employs TRBV28 and TRBJ2-1; 8 bases are shared with TRBD1. Germline CDR1 reads MDHEN; CDR2 reads SYDVKM. This CDR3 region has 14 residues. With 3 bases clipped from V and 8 bases from J, the junction kept 6 bases outside the gene matches. The CDR3 protein is CASSFSRGLYEQFF. CDR3 coding DNA: TGTGCCAGCAGTTTCTCCAGGGGGCTGTATGAGCAGTTCTTC.

This clone was seen only once. This sequence joins TRBV7-3 and TRBJ2-1; no firm D call. This CDR3 is 14 amino acids long. V shed 2 bases and J shed 6 bases, with 11 bases lying between them. Germline V gene sequence: CDR1 SGHTA, CDR2 FQGTGA. CDR3 protein: CASSLLPAGNEQFF. The CDR3 nucleotides read TGTGCCAGCAGCTTACTGCCTGCAGGCAATGAGCAGTTCTTC.